This TCR beta chain came from a study of cytomegalovirus exposure and HLA in healthy donors. Study context: In a previous analysis, 110 million or so unique TCR beta sequences were found from roughly 180 million T cells.

It was with 60 Vbeta and 13 Jbeta primers that the PCR ran. The repertoire was sequenced with immunoSEQ multiplex PCR; TCRdb's copy has only in-frame clones and lacks some. Counted here are approximately 100,000 clones, over 60% occurring once; the ten biggest clones make up roughly 4.9%. Findings and caveats of the study: In a later analysis, HLA-associated beta chains showed higher expansion and lower generation probabilities than comparable chains. For most TCR beta V segments, an earlier analysis put the productive rate at about 87% or about 30% of the time.

Concerning this clone: What it binds is not known.

This CDR3 is 12 amino acids long. The germline V gene encodes CDR1 GTSNPN and CDR2 SVGIG (reference sequence). Trimming removed 5 bases from V and 6 bases from J, with 13 bases in between. Source material: PBMCs. This chain uses TRBV30 with TRBJ1-1; D remains ambiguous. The clonotype originates from a woman younger than 30 in good health and CMV-seropositive. CDR3 region: CAWDTAGAEAFF. In nucleotides, the CDR3 is TGTGCCTGGGACACCGCGGGTGCTGAAGCTTTCTTT.